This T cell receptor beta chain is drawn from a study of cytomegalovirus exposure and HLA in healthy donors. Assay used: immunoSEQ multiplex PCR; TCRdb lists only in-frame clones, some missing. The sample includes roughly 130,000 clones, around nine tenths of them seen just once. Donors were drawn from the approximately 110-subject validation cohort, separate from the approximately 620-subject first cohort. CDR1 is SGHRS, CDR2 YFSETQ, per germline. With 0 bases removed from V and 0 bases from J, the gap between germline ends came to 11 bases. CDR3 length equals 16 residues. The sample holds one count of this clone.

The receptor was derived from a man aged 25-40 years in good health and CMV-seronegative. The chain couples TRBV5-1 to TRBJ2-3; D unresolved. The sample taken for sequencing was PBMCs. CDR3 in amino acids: CASSLEVRLSTDTQYF. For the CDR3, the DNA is TGCGCCAGCAGCTTGGAAGTGCGGTTAAGCACAGATACGCAGTATTTT.